Each of the 25 T cell receptor beta chains below was sequenced from the same sample in a study of cytomegalovirus exposure and HLA in healthy donors (dated by TCRdb to about 2017). Preparation of the library involved the immunoSEQ multiplex PCR assay. A mixture of 60 forward primers for TCR Vbeta segments and 13 reverse primers for TCR Jbeta segments was used in the multiplex PCR. Entries here come from immuneACCESS through TCRdb and include only in-frame sequences with V and J called. Some clones fail to appear in such tables; in the studies checked, an unresolved V gene covers under half of the shortfall, and the cause of the remainder is unknown. This sample gives some 160,000 clones in total; over 60% of them show up just once. The ten biggest clones cover 1.7% of the sample. The source material was PBMCs. The receptors stem from a woman aged 25 to 39 in good health and CMV-seronegative.

This clone occurred a few times. This sequence joins TRBV4-3 and TRBJ1-1; D not resolved. The germline gives CDR1 LGHNA, CDR2 YSLEER. Trimming left V 1 base short and J 4 bases short, with 7 bases between. CDR3 length: 13 residues. DNA for the CDR3: TGCGCCAGCAGCCAAGGAGCGGTCACTGAAGCTTTCTTT. As protein: CASSQGAVTEAFF.

The sample holds a few counts of this clone. The junction does not match germline at one end; this may be a read error. The rearrangement joins TRBV7-9 to TRBJ2-1, with TRBD2 matching 11 bases. CDR1 and CDR2 (germline): SEHNR, FQNEAQ (reference sequence). This CDR3 comprises 16 residues. CDR3 bases: TGTTCCAGCAGCTCTCCACTAGCGGGGGTCCGGGATGAGCAGTTCTTC. This encodes CSSSSPLAGVRDEQFF.

This clone came up a few times. The chain uses TRBV7-2 and TRBJ1-6; D remains unclear. CDR3 length: 16 amino acids. From germline, CDR1 is SGHTA and CDR2 FQGNSA. The ends were cut back, 0 bases at V and 8 bases at J, with 14 bases in the middle. The CDR3 reads CASSLASGRRHSPLHF. CDR3 sequence (DNA): TGTGCCAGCAGCTTAGCTTCCGGGAGAAGGCATTCACCCCTCCACTTT.

This clone was detected only once. The gene calls are TRBV7-9 and TRBJ1-2; no clear D gene. V gave up 9 bases and J gave up 0 bases, with 11 bases separating them. The CDR3 loop spans 13 amino acids. Germline lookup yields CDR1 SEHNR and CDR2 FQNEAQ (reference sequence). CDR3 sequence: CASLAISNYGYTF. The CDR3 nucleotides read TGTGCCAGTCTAGCGATTTCTAACTATGGCTACACCTTC.

The chain combines TRBV6-1 with TRBJ2-7; 9 bases are a match to TRBD1. Per germline, CDR1 MNHNS and CDR2 SASEGT. The V segment lost 6 bases and the J segment 4 bases; nucleotides outside the gene matches: 7. This CDR3 contains 14 residues. The DNA of the CDR3 is TGTGCCAGCAGCAATCACAGGGGGCTATACGAGCAGTACTTC. This sequence encodes CASSNHRGLYEQYF.

The chain carries TRBV28 and TRBJ1-2; the D gene is possibly TRBD1 (5 bases). V shed 4 bases and J shed 0 bases, with 15 bases lying between them. This CDR3 spans 16 amino acids. Germline-derived CDR1 and CDR2 are MDHEN and SYDVKM. For the CDR3, the DNA is TGTGCCAGCAGTTCGGGGGGTCTTCAAGCTAACTATGGCTACACCTTC. This codes for CASSSGGLQANYGYTF.

This rearrangement joins TRBV18 to TRBJ2-5; tentatively, D is TRBD2 (5 bases). The CDR3 contains 13 residues. Germline CDR1 is KGHSH and CDR2 is LQKENI. V was trimmed by 0 bases and J by 5 bases, leaving 7 bases between them. CDR3 sequence: CASSPPAGETQYF. DNA of the CDR3: TGTGCCAGCTCACCACCGGCGGGTGAGACCCAGTACTTC.

The V gene is TRBV6-6, the J gene TRBJ1-4; 11 positions match TRBD1. Germline V CDR1 and CDR2: MNHNY, SVGAGI (reference sequence). The CDR3 sequence is 15 residues long. V lost 7 bases to trimming and J lost 8 bases; unmatched junction nucleotides: 9. CDR3 region: CASTWTGGAREKLFF. CDR3 sequence (DNA): TGTGCCAGCACCTGGACAGGGGGCGCGAGGGAAAAACTGTTTTTT.

This clone was recorded only once. The V call is TRBV5-1, the J call TRBJ2-3, with 9 bases that match TRBD2. The CDR3 is 15 residues long. Germline V lookup: CDR1 SGHRS, CDR2 YFSETQ. V dropped 2 bases and J dropped 5; count of bases not matched to a gene: 6. The CDR3, as DNA: TGCGCCAGCAGCTTTGGTCCTAGCGGGGAAGATACGCAGTATTTT. This sequence encodes CASSFGPSGEDTQYF.

J is TRBJ2-3 and V is TRBV18; tentative D call: TRBD1 (6 bases). Germline CDR1 KGHSH, CDR2 LQKENI. Trimming took 3 bases from V and 2 from J, leaving 9 bases between them. This CDR3 has 14 residues. CDR3 in amino acids: CASSPNRATDTQYF. CDR3 bases: TGTGCCAGCTCACCGAACAGGGCCACAGATACGCAGTATTTT. The variable domain in full, completed from reference TRBV18 and TRBJ2-3, reads NAGVMQNPRHLVRRRGQEARLRCSPMKGHSHVYWYRQLPEEGLKFMVYLQKENIIDESGMPKERFSAEFPKEGPSILRIQQVVRGDSAAYFCASSPNRATDTQYFGPGTRLTVL.

This clone has just a few counts. V usage is TRBV5-4 and J usage is TRBJ2-1; D perhaps matches TRBD2 (6 bases). The CDR3 is 13 amino acids. CDR1 and CDR2 (germline): SGHNT, YYREEE (reference sequence). Deletions cut 3 bases from V and 6 bases from J, with 10 bases between. The CDR3, as DNA: TGTGCCAGCAGCTCCGGGACTGCCAATGAGCAGTTCTTC. Its protein product is CASSSGTANEQFF.

This chain connects TRBV7-2 to TRBJ2-7, with 8 bases fitting TRBD1. Germline CDR1 and CDR2: SGHTA and FQGNSA. V shed 5 bases, J shed 4 bases, and the junction held 4 bases outside the gene matches. This CDR3 has 13 residues. The CDR3 is CASSDWTGYEQYF. The CDR3 region has the DNA TGTGCCAGCAGCGACTGGACAGGGTACGAGCAGTACTTC.

A few counts support this clone. The chain uses TRBV13 and TRBJ1-1, with TRBD1 as a possible D gene (5 bases). CDR3 length: 16 residues. Looked up from germline, CDR1 is PRHDT and CDR2 is FYEKMQ (reference sequence). Trimming pared 3 bases from V and 0 bases from J, leaving 14 bases between. In nucleotides, the CDR3 is TGTGCCAGCAGCTTGAACAGGATTGGTATGAACACTGAAGCTTTCTTT. Its translation is CASSLNRIGMNTEAFF.

This sequence joins TRBV11-3 and TRBJ2-1; TRBD1 agrees at 8 bases. CDR1 is SGHNT, CDR2 YENEEA, per germline. The V segment lost 2 bases and the J segment 9 bases; nucleotides outside the gene matches: 6. This CDR3 region has 14 residues. CDR3 in DNA: TGTGCCAGCAGCTTAAGGGTCGGACAGGGTGAGCAGTTCTTC. Translation: CASSLRVGQGEQFF.

The table lists this clone with a few counts. The rearrangement uses TRBV6-4 and TRBJ2-3, with 8 positions matching TRBD2. The germline V gene encodes CDR1 MRHNA and CDR2 SNTAGT. The CDR3 consists of 14 residues. With 3 bases clipped from V and 5 bases from J, the junction kept 4 bases outside the gene matches. The CDR3 protein is CASSEAGGRDTQYF. The DNA of the CDR3 is TGTGCCAGCAGTGAGGCGGGGGGTAGAGATACGCAGTATTTT.

The chain employs TRBV19 and TRBJ1-3; D is unclear. The CDR3 totals 13 residues. Germline loops: CDR1 LNHDA, CDR2 SQIVND (reference sequence). Trimming took 6 bases from V and 0 from J, leaving 6 bases between them. The CDR3 sequence: CASSQFSGNTIYF. For the CDR3, the DNA is TGTGCCAGTAGCCAATTCTCTGGAAACACCATATATTTT.

This clone occurred once. The rearrangement joins TRBV18 to TRBJ1-2, with 8 nucleotides matching TRBD1. Losses at the gene ends were 5 bases for V and 6 bases for J; bases not matched to a gene: 11. In germline, CDR1 is KGHSH, CDR2 LQKENI. This CDR3 has 15 amino acids. The CDR3 region is CASSELATTGDGYTF. CDR3 nucleotides: TGTGCCAGCTCAGAACTCGCCACGACAGGGGATGGCTACACCTTC.

V gene TRBV11-3 combines with J gene TRBJ2-7; tentatively, D is TRBD2 (5 bases). Germline CDR1 is SGHNT and CDR2 is YENEEA. CDR3 length equals 13 residues. V was shortened by 2 bases and J by 2 bases, with 7 bases between the two germline ends. The CDR3 region is CASSLTGTYEQYF. DNA of the CDR3: TGTGCCAGCAGCTTAACGGGGACCTACGAGCAGTACTTC.

CDR3 region: CASRTGGSGANVLTF. The DNA of the CDR3 is TGTGCCAGCCGGACAGGGGGCTCTGGGGCCAACGTCCTGACTTTC. J is TRBJ2-6 and V is TRBV6-1, with 10 positions matching TRBD1. Germline V gene sequence: CDR1 MNHNS, CDR2 SASEGT. This CDR3 is built from 15 residues. The V and J ends lost 8 bases and 0 bases, in that order; junction bases with no gene match: 1.

This chain uses TRBV28 with TRBJ2-7, with TRBD2 matching over 11 bases. With V trimmed by 4 bases and J by 2 bases, 4 bases remained unmatched. This CDR3 has 15 residues. CDR1 and CDR2 from the germline V gene are MDHEN and SYDVKM. The CDR3 region is CASSSTSGGAYEQYF. The CDR3 nucleotides read TGTGCCAGCAGTTCCACTAGCGGGGGAGCCTACGAGCAGTACTTC.

The rearrangement uses TRBV4-2 and TRBJ1-1, with D possibly TRBD1 on 5 matching bases. With 1 base removed from V and 1 base from J, the gap between germline ends came to 10 bases. Germline V gives CDR1 LGHNA, CDR2 YNFKEQ. This CDR3 has 15 residues. CDR3 in amino acids: CASSQAFGGNTEAFF. CDR3 bases: TGTGCCAGCAGCCAAGCTTTCGGGGGGAACACTGAAGCTTTCTTT.

This chain connects TRBV4-1 to TRBJ1-1; D is perhaps TRBD1 (5 bases). Germline V CDR1 and CDR2: MGHRA, YSYEKL. Trimming removed 4 bases at V and 7 bases at J, with 13 bases between. The CDR3 is 13 amino acids. The CDR3 DNA follows: TGCGCCAGCAGCCCCGTACCGGGACTTGAAGCTTTCTTT. Translated: CASSPVPGLEAFF.

The chain uses TRBV7-9 and TRBJ2-7, with D unclear. The V end was cut by 3 bases, the J end by 4 bases, with 7 bases between. The CDR3 sequence is 12 residues long. CDR1 is SEHNR and CDR2 is FQNEAQ in the germline V gene (reference sequence). CDR3 region: CASSFDGYEQYF. The CDR3 bases are TGTGCCAGCAGCTTCGACGGGTACGAGCAGTACTTC.

The chain recombines TRBV11-2 with TRBJ2-7; TRBD2 might be the D (6 bases). This CDR3 contains 15 residues. In germline, CDR1 is SGHAT, CDR2 FQNNGV. V shed 1 base and J shed 3 bases, with 13 bases lying between them. The CDR3 reads CASSLGAGNDYEQYF. The CDR3 DNA sequence: TGTGCCAGCAGCTTAGGGGCGGGGAACGACTACGAGCAGTACTTC.

The chain uses TRBV29-1 and TRBJ2-7; a weak D match, TRBD2 (5 bases). Germline V gene lookup returns CDR1 SQVTM and CDR2 ANQGSEA. The CDR3 length is 13 residues. V gave up 4 bases and J gave up 1 base, with 11 bases separating them. As DNA, the CDR3 is TGCAGCGTTGTCGGGGAAGGATCCTACGAGCAGTACTTC. This encodes CSVVGEGSYEQYF.